This T cell receptor (beta chain) was identified in a study of cytomegalovirus exposure and HLA in healthy donors (dated by TCRdb to about 2017). Concerning the study at large: An earlier analysis of several hundred of the donors reported more than 250 Gb of sequence data and 100 million to 140 million unique TCR beta sequences from 150 million to 200 million T cells. In the later analysis, no new phenotypic data were used to find candidate immune exposures; instead, reliance was placed on TCR beta sequences and their occurrence across donors. The study aimed to test whether signatures of past pathogen exposure could be identified by cataloging public T cell receptors. Donor age, sex, ethnicity and CMV serostatus were compiled alongside the repertoire data. To predict cytomegalovirus infection status, the study brought together high-throughput TCR immunosequencing, statistical association of individual TCRs with disease status, and machine learning. Of the 300 to 500 genotyped donors, 81% were placed in the genetic ancestry cluster associated with self-reported Caucasian donors. To decide whether each TCR beta V gene segment behaved as functional or pseudogenic, an earlier analysis of fewer than 750 of the donors relied on high-throughput TCR beta sequencing. All discovery cohort repertoires had been generated on a single sequencing platform. In a later analysis, previously published TCR beta repertoires from some 640 donors were re-analyzed and high-resolution HLA genotyping was added so that TCR occurrence patterns could be studied. Both class I and class II loci were covered by HLA typing, at four-digit resolution. In addition to the first cohort of roughly 700 subjects, a separate validation cohort of approximately 110 different subjects was used. The number of typed donors differed by locus: about 620-640 for A, B, C, DRB1 and DQB1; 500 to 550 for DQA1; around 610 for DPA1; and about 470 for DPB1. A handful of DR-DQ haplotypes were handled as single units for association and clustering because linkage in the cohort was strong. In a later genetic analysis, genome-wide SNP genotypes for about 55% of the 666 donors were used, and that subset was treated as a discovery cohort. An early release that covered 500 to 800 HLA-typed donors contained approximately 290 gigabases of sequencing data and 75 million to 100 million unique TCR sequences. The study used immunosequencing to profile the T cell repertoires of around 600 subjects and linked those repertoires to cytomegalovirus serostatus. Across some 400 genotyped donors of the cohort, an average of roughly 200,000 unique TCR beta nucleotide sequences per donor were sequenced, and 15% to 20% of those sequences were non-productive.

Study-wide findings and limitations: In a later analysis, the rate of TCR association differed among HLA loci, with DRB1 alleles having the most associated TCRs and HLA-C alleles having the fewest. In the study, 150 to 200 TCR beta chains were listed as associated with cytomegalovirus. A cluster of highly shared sequence variants was judged likely to represent a technical artifact of the sequencing pipeline. In a later analysis, most CMV-associated TCR beta chains were found to appear HLA-restricted, with HLA associations seemingly driven largely by CMV exposure. Across donors, most TCR sequences were observed very rarely, whereas some public TCRs were present in many individuals. In an earlier analysis of around 600 of the donors, most TCR beta V segments were observed in productive rearrangements about 87% or about 30% of the time, broadly matching IMGT annotations. For the cohort, immune exposure information was limited to CMV serostatus. In a later genetic analysis, fewer N-insertions in productive TCRs were reported among donors in an Asian-associated ancestry cluster than the approximately 670-donor mean. Seventeen rarely observed V segments, including chromosome 9 orphons, were excluded from the earlier analysis of approximately 500 of the donors because counts were too low. Cytomegalovirus status was reported to be diagnosed by the classifier with high specificity and sensitivity in both the original and validation cohorts. Assigning TCR associations to individual alleles was difficult when HLA alleles, especially DR and DQ, strongly co-occurred. HLA typing was unavailable for some donors at each locus, so association tests used only the typed subset. At a false discovery rate of 0.05, a later analysis linked 15,000 to 20,000 TCR beta sequences to specific HLA alleles. An association between a missense DCLRE1C variant and V-gene and J-gene trimming of TCR beta chains was found in a later genetic analysis and replicated in an independent cohort. Several of the top co-occurrence clusters appeared to be linked to parvovirus B19, influenza, CMV and Epstein-Barr virus, according to a later analysis. Linkage disequilibrium might explain the correlated functional status among segregating V segments, but an unknown experimental factor could not be excluded. The presence/absence analyses assumed that sequencing depth was roughly uniform across donors, and that assumption may not be true. The authors suggested that the approach could potentially be extended to other disease states and immunological phenotypes. A further reported finding was that TCR beta sequences accurately predicted the HLA-A and HLA-B alleles for most subjects in the first cohort. Because the 87-base-pair reads could not distinguish some IMGT-functional V segments, including TRBV6-2 and TRBV6-3, those segments were excluded. Three of the identified cytomegalovirus-associated TCR beta chains were confirmed in vitro to be specific for cytomegalovirus antigens. This cohort had only TCR beta chains sequenced, and the lack of alpha or paired-chain data limited which features could be detected. A later analysis found that HLA-associated TCR beta chains were more clonally expanded and had lower generation probabilities than equally common non-associated chains.

Remarks on this clone: The specificity of this receptor is unknown.

Taken from cysteine to phenylalanine, the CDR3 has 15 residues. Only the CDR3 region is kept as DNA, spanning 45 bases read in frame from base 1. CDR1 and CDR2, looked up from the germline V gene, are SGHAT and FQNNGV. V is clipped by 0 bases and J by 6 bases, and the sequence between their germline boundaries is 14 bases long. Receptor amplification or capture employed the immunoSEQ multiplex PCR assay. For the multiplex PCR, a mixture combining 60 forward primers for TCR Vbeta segments and 13 reverse primers for TCR Jbeta segments was used. Amplification of the CDR3 region of rearranged TCR beta genes was performed with a multiplex PCR assay on genomic DNA. On the Illumina HiSeq System, the amplified TCR beta libraries were sequenced as 87-base-pair reads. In the source study's methods: Across the roughly 640 repertoires, a later analysis counted 78 million or so unique TCR beta chains, some 11 million of which were shared by at least two donors. A nearest-neighbor algorithm error-corrected the raw reads and collapsed the reads into unique sequences, merging closely related sequences to remove PCR and sequencing errors. CDR3 sequences were aligned to IMGT reference sequences to assign V, D and J gene segments. For a sequence to be retained, a match of at least six nucleotides to both a V gene segment and a J gene segment was required. A rearrangement was called productive if the CDR3 had no stop codons and remained in frame with V and J, and every other rearrangement was called non-productive. CDR3 was defined according to IMGT convention as the region running from the second conserved V-encoded cysteine to the conserved J-encoded phenylalanine. The earlier analysis of around 640 of the donors excluded sequences that lacked an unambiguous match to a single V gene segment. An earlier analysis of about 590 of the donors classified V segments as functional when productive rearrangements were above 56.7% and as segregating when the standard deviation between donors was above 5%. A statistical classification framework was built to diagnose cytomegalovirus status from the catalog of TCR beta chain sequences. In a later analysis, TCR nucleotide sequences were compared against IMGT/GENE-DB human TR gene sequences so that V and J genes could be assigned. A later analysis assigned CDR3 sequences and most-parsimonious VDJ recombination scenarios with the TCRdist pipeline. A later analysis defined each TCR beta chain by its CDR3 amino acid sequence plus V-gene family, and excluded reads lacking a unique V-gene family. As a way to deal with suspected cross-contamination and a sequencing artifact, a later analysis dropped more than 500 nucleotide sequences that were highly shared and had low generation probability. In a later analysis, a clonal expansion index was calculated for each public chain from normalized within-repertoire ranks of inferred template counts. In a later analysis, generation probabilities were computed using a VDJ recombination model fitted to out-of-frame rearrangements, and the results were checked against IGoR. A later analysis scored TCR-TCR, TCR-HLA and TCR-CMV co-occurrence with hypergeometric tests, applying a repertoire-size bias correction to TCR pairs. In a later analysis, false discovery rates were estimated by permuting HLA or CMV assignments 20 times. In a later analysis, co-occurring TCRs were grouped using DBSCAN, with TCRdist sequence similarity added in when clustering inside HLA-allele-positive subsets. For co-occurrence clustering, repertoires with fewer than 30,000 or more than 120,000 public chains were excluded, along with four to six repertoires with anomalous nucleotide sharing. The clones in this table, taken by TCRdb from immuneACCESS, are in-frame only. Not every clone is retained; where verified, under half of the shortfall comes from an unresolved V gene, and the cause of the rest is unknown. The V and J calls and the clone size are those of that table, but D and trimming were determined from the DNA. The table kept for this sample lists tens of thousands of clones. The ten largest clones add up to 9.5% to 15% of the sample.

In total, about 650 healthy bone marrow donors made up the cohort. Cohort members were all nominally healthy when sampled, although unrecorded immune exposures were likely present. The donor was CMV seropositive and was included in the group of 250 to 300 seropositive cohort members. Every donor gave a peripheral blood sample, and the peripheral blood mononuclear cells from that sample were used for TCR beta sequencing. The Qiagen DNeasy Blood Extraction Kit was used to extract genomic DNA from the blood cell samples. The clonotype comes from a woman aged 25 to 45 in good health and CMV-seropositive. The V and J segments used are TRBV11-2 and TRBJ1-2, and the D gene may be TRBD1, 6 bases matching. Sequencing used PBMCs. The encoded CDR3 is CASSLDQGSPHGYTF. The nucleotide sequence reads as follows: TGTGCCAGCAGCTTAGACCAGGGGTCCCCTCATGGCTACACCTTC.